The text below deals with one T cell receptor (beta chain). The antigen remains undetermined. The CDR3 length is 18 residues. CDR1 SNHLY and CDR2 FYNNEI come from the germline V gene. V was shortened by 6 bases and J by 2 bases, with 24 bases between the two germline ends. Produced via immunoSEQ multiplex PCR; TCRdb's table is partial and in-frame only. The table has roughly 250,000 clones, around nine tenths seen once. This record comes from a study of cytomegalovirus exposure and HLA in healthy donors. About the research overall: Later analysis reported that the approximately 120 validation repertoires shared the platform of the roughly 700 first-cohort repertoires.

Study results and limitations: A few chains linked to CMV were shown in vitro to be specific for CMV antigens. Most TCR sequences were rare, but some public TCRs occurred in many donors.

The genes are TRBV2 and TRBJ2-3; TRBD2 might be the D (7 bases). Source material: PBMCs. The receptor was isolated from a man aged 18 to 29 in good health and CMV-seronegative. The CDR3 here is CASRGGASGLSITDTQYF. As DNA, the CDR3 is TGTGCCAGCAGAGGGGGGGCGAGCGGATTAAGCATCACAGATACGCAGTATTTT.